The 27 T cell receptor beta chains below all came from one sample that was sequenced in a study of blood T cell repertoires in COVID-19 (dated by TCRdb to 2020 to 2022). Libraries came from the immunoSEQ multiplex PCR assay. Drawn from immuneACCESS, this table holds only the in-frame rearrangements with V and J called that TCRdb kept. Clones are partly lost; checked studies trace under half to an unresolved V gene and leave the rest unexplained. For this sample there are around 80,000 clones; over 70% appear just once. The ten largest clones take up 5.7% of the sample. The sequencing sample was made of peripheral blood. Receptor source: a man between 50 and 59 years old with active or convalescent COVID-19.

CDR3 amino acids: CASSLRTGGDYGYTF. The CDR3 bases are TGTGCCAGTAGTCTCCGGACAGGGGGCGACTATGGCTACACCTTC. The rearrangement uses TRBV19 and TRBJ1-2; 11 nucleotides match TRBD1. The CDR3 spans 15 residues. The V gene's germline CDR1 is LNHDA and CDR2 SQIVND (reference sequence). J was trimmed by 3 bases and V by 5 bases; bases with no gene match: 5.

The chain has TRBV7-2 and TRBJ2-3, with 13 bases identical to TRBD2. This CDR3 region has 17 residues. The V and J ends lost 4 bases and 1 base, in that order; junction bases with no gene match: 5. Germline values: CDR1 SGHTA, CDR2 FQGNSA. CDR3 amino acids: CASSSRLAGGGTDTQYF. CDR3 coding DNA: TGTGCCAGCAGCTCCCGACTAGCGGGGGGTGGCACAGATACGCAGTATTTT. Full variable domain (outside the CDR3, taken from reference TRBV7-2 and TRBJ2-3): GAGVSQSPSNKVTEKGKDVELRCDPISGHTALYWYRQSLGQGLEFLIYFQGNSAPDKSGLPSDRFSAERTGGSVSTLTIQRTQQEDSAVYLCASSSRLAGGGTDTQYFGPGTRLTVL.

This chain connects TRBV10-3 to TRBJ1-2, with 9 bases fitting TRBD1. Trimming took 6 bases from V and 8 from J; bases not matched to a gene: 7. The CDR3 spans 13 residues. Germline V gene lookup returns CDR1 ENHRY and CDR2 SYGVKD. The CDR3, as DNA: TGTGCCATCAGCCCAAGGACAGGGGTCGGCTACACCTTC. Protein product: CAISPRTGVGYTF.

The table lists this clone with a count of one. This chain joins TRBV18 and TRBJ1-3, with 10 bases lining up with TRBD1. This CDR3 is 17 amino acids long. CDR1 is KGHSH and CDR2 is LQKENI in the germline V gene. J was trimmed by 0 bases and V by 2 bases; bases with no gene match: 4. DNA for the CDR3: TGTGCCAGCTCACCAAACGGACAGGGGGGCTCTGGAAACACCATATATTTT. Translated: CASSPNGQGGSGNTIYF.

The rearrangement uses TRBV7-3 and TRBJ1-6; the D gene is possibly TRBD1 (6 bases). CDR1 and CDR2 (germline): SGHTA, FQGTGA. The length of the CDR3 is 15 residues. V was cut by 6 bases and J by 7 bases, with 16 bases left in between. The CDR3 region has the DNA TGTGCCAGCAGTCTACAGGGCGGGGGAAATTCACCCCTCCACTTT. It codes for CASSLQGGGNSPLHF.

The chain links TRBV3-1 (or the pseudogene TRBV3-2) to TRBJ1-2, with D uncertain. The CDR3 is 15 residues long. Deletions cut 0 bases from V and 4 bases from J, with 12 bases between. Germline V gene lookup returns CDR1 LGHDT and CDR2 YNNKEL (reference sequence). The CDR3 coding sequence is TGTGCCAGCAGCCAAGATGCGGCGGGAGGCTATGGCTACACCTTC. It yields the protein CASSQDAAGGYGYTF.

V and J are TRBV4-1 and TRBJ2-7, with a tentative D call TRBD2 (5 bases). This CDR3 comprises 15 residues. Between the trimmed V and J ends, which lost 4 bases and 3 bases, there was a span of 16 bases. CDR1 is MGHRA and CDR2 is YSYEKL in the germline V gene. The CDR3 here is CASSRGMIPGYEQYF. CDR3 coding DNA: TGCGCCAGCAGCCGAGGGATGATACCTGGCTACGAGCAGTACTTC.

The rearrangement joins TRBV11-1 to TRBJ2-4, with a tentative D call TRBD1 (5 bases). This CDR3 contains 15 residues. CDR1 and CDR2 from the germline V gene are SGHAT and FQDESV (reference sequence). Deletions cut 5 bases from V and 6 bases from J, with 17 bases between. The CDR3 DNA reads TGTGCCAGCAGCCCGAGCCTGACAGAGCGAAACATTCAGTACTTC. Amino acids: CASSPSLTERNIQYF.

The chain combines TRBV19 with TRBJ2-1, with TRBD1 matching over 7 bases. The CDR3 totals 15 residues. The germline V gene encodes CDR1 LNHDA and CDR2 SQIVND (reference sequence). V lost 2 bases and J lost 5; bases outside the gene matches: 6. The CDR3 region is CASSIQGGQHNEQFF. The CDR3 DNA reads as TGTGCCAGTAGTATACAAGGGGGCCAACACAATGAGCAGTTCTTC.

The chain joins TRBV5-6 to TRBJ2-3, with D unclear. CDR1 is SGHDT, CDR2 YYEEEE, per germline. The CDR3 totals 15 residues. V was pared by 0 bases and J by 1 base, with 9 bases between. The CDR3 DNA sequence: TGTGCCAGCAGCTTGGGAGTAGCTCGCACAGATACGCAGTATTTT. It translates to CASSLGVARTDTQYF.

This clone is a singleton in its sample. This chain joins TRBV7-3 and TRBJ2-2, with D perhaps TRBD2 (5 bases). Deletions cut 4 bases from V and 5 bases from J, with 17 bases between. Looked up from germline, CDR1 is SGHTA and CDR2 is FQGTGA. The CDR3 sequence is 16 residues long. The CDR3 DNA follows: TGTGCCAGCAGCTCAAGGACTGGGCTGGGGACCGGGGAGCTGTTTTTT. Translating it yields CASSSRTGLGTGELFF.

The sample holds one count of this clone. J is TRBJ2-7 and V is TRBV29-1, with D possibly TRBD1 on 5 matching bases. Germline V gene lookup returns CDR1 SQVTM and CDR2 ANQGSEA. The V end was cut by 6 bases, the J end by 4 bases, with 13 bases between. This CDR3 region has 12 residues. CDR3 DNA: TGCAGCGTGTACGACAGCCGATACGAGCAGTACTTC. Its translation is CSVYDSRYEQYF.

The chain employs TRBV5-1 and TRBJ1-1; D may be TRBD1 (6 bases). Germline V gene lookup returns CDR1 SGHRS and CDR2 YFSETQ. This CDR3 comprises 15 residues. V was cut by 4 bases and J by 4 bases, with 17 bases left in between. CDR3 loop: CASSPLQGTGTEAFF. CDR3 DNA: TGCGCCAGCAGCCCGTTACAGGGTACGGGCACTGAAGCTTTCTTT.

This clone was seen more than once but under ten times. This chain uses TRBV7-9 with TRBJ1-1; D gene unclear. V was shortened by 4 bases and J by 2 bases, with 8 bases between the two germline ends. Looked up from germline, CDR1 is SEHNR and CDR2 is FQNEAQ (reference sequence). This CDR3 has 13 amino acids. CDR3 in amino acids: CASSSTENTEAFF. The CDR3 region has the DNA TGTGCCAGCAGCTCCACAGAAAACACTGAAGCTTTCTTT.

The chain recombines TRBV5-1 with TRBJ2-7; 11 bases map to TRBD1. The CDR3 is made up of 13 amino acids. V trimming: 2 bases; J trimming: 7 bases; junction bases outside the gene matches: 2. Germline CDR1 reads SGHRS; CDR2 reads YFSETQ. This CDR3 is CASSFGTGGEQYF. CDR3 nucleotides: TGCGCCAGCAGCTTCGGGACAGGGGGAGAGCAGTACTTC.

This clone came up a few times. Other DNA sequences in this sample translate to the same CDR3. The chain recombines TRBV6-5 with TRBJ1-2; 7 bases are a match to TRBD1. This CDR3 is 13 amino acids long. CDR1 and CDR2 from the germline V gene are MNHEY and SVGAGI. The trim removed 5 bases at V and 3 bases at J, leaving 3 bases unmatched. For the CDR3, the DNA is TGTGCCAGCAGTCAGCAGGGGGACTATGGCTACACCTTC. Translated, it gives CASSQQGDYGYTF.

The V and J genes are TRBV5-1 and TRBJ2-5; D perhaps matches TRBD1 (5 bases). This CDR3 has 12 residues. V lost 5 bases, J lost 2 bases, and 7 bases lay in between. Germline V gene lookup returns CDR1 SGHRS and CDR2 YFSETQ. Here the CDR3 reads CASRRGQETQYF. The CDR3 DNA reads TGCGCCAGCAGAAGGGGTCAAGAGACCCAGTACTTC.

The chain employs TRBV10-1 and TRBJ1-2; TRBD1 matches at 7 bases. V trimming: 5 bases; J trimming: 3 bases; junction bases outside the gene matches: 9. CDR1 is WNHNN and CDR2 is SYGVQD in the germline V gene (reference sequence). The CDR3 consists of 15 residues. The CDR3 reads CASSPSGQNHYGYTF. Here the CDR3 DNA reads TGCGCCAGCAGTCCATCGGGACAGAATCACTATGGCTACACCTTC.

This chain joins TRBV7-9 and TRBJ1-1; 10 positions match TRBD1. The CDR3 contains 14 residues. CDR1 is SEHNR and CDR2 is FQNEAQ in the germline V gene (reference sequence). V lost 6 bases, J lost 5 bases, and 6 bases stayed unmatched. The CDR3 nucleotides read TGTGCCAGCAGGGACAGGGACAGGGGAACTGAAGCTTTCTTT. It encodes CASRDRDRGTEAFF.

The chain combines TRBV2 with TRBJ1-6; D might be TRBD1 (5 bases). The CDR3 covers 15 residues. Germline V CDR1 and CDR2: SNHLY, FYNNEI. Trimming took off 0 bases at V and 9 bases at J, with 12 bases between the two ends. In DNA, the CDR3 is TGTGCCAGCAGTGAAGCGGTGGACAAGGGTTCACCCCTCCACTTT. It specifies CASSEAVDKGSPLHF.

This sequence joins TRBV10-3 and TRBJ1-2; no clear D gene. The V gene lost 8 bases and the J gene lost 6 bases, with 13 bases spanning the gap. The length of the CDR3 is 12 residues. From germline, CDR1 is ENHRY and CDR2 SYGVKD. DNA for the CDR3: TGTGCCATCTCAGTGGAGGCGAATGGCTACACCTTC. Residues: CAISVEANGYTF.

J is TRBJ1-2 and V is TRBV29-1; TRBD1 matches at 8 bases. V dropped 7 bases and J dropped 7; count of bases not matched to a gene: 5. The germline gives CDR1 SQVTM, CDR2 ANQGSEA. The CDR3 totals 11 residues. This CDR3 is CSDGDRGGYTF. The CDR3 coding sequence is TGCAGCGACGGTGACAGGGGTGGCTACACCTTC.

CDR3 sequence reads: CASRQGNYGYTF. The CDR3 DNA is TGCGCCAGCAGACAGGGGAACTATGGCTACACCTTC. The chain links TRBV5-1 to TRBJ1-2, with 7 positions matching TRBD1. Germline V CDR1 and CDR2: SGHRS, YFSETQ. This CDR3 comprises 12 residues. Trimming cost V 5 bases and J 2 bases; bases outside gene matches: 0. Filled out from reference TRBV5-1 and TRBJ1-2, the complete variable domain reads KAGVTQTPRYLIKTRGQQVTLSCSPISGHRSVSWYQQTPGQGLQFLFEYFSETQRNKGNFPGRFSGRQFSNSRSEMNVSTLELGDSALYLCASRQGNYGYTFGSGTRLTVV.

The V call is TRBV7-9, the J call TRBJ2-7, with TRBD1 identical over 9 bases. Trimming removed 4 bases from V and 4 bases from J; junction bases left unmatched: 8. The germline CDR1 and CDR2 sequences are SEHNR and FQNEAQ (reference sequence). The CDR3 sequence is 15 residues long. The CDR3 DNA is TGTGCCAGCAGCTACCCGGGACAGGGAAGGTACGAGCAGTACTTC. Its protein product is CASSYPGQGRYEQYF.

The CDR3 nucleotides are TGCGCCAGCAGCTGGGGACAGGTTGGGGGCACTGAAGCTTTCTTT. Its translation is CASSWGQVGGTEAFF. The chain links TRBV5-1 to TRBJ1-1; 8 bases match TRBD1. The V gene's germline CDR1 is SGHRS and CDR2 YFSETQ. The ends lost 3 bases at V and 4 bases at J; junction bases unmatched: 8. The CDR3 contains 15 residues.

This chain links TRBV5-1 with TRBJ2-3; D is possibly TRBD2 (6 bases). Trimming cost V 0 bases and J 2 bases, with 13 bases left between them. Germline loops: CDR1 SGHRS, CDR2 YFSETQ. This CDR3 spans 16 amino acids. The DNA of the CDR3 is TGCGCCAGCAGCTTGGTGCGGGGCGGGGACACAGATACGCAGTATTTT. Translating it yields CASSLVRGGDTDTQYF. The variable domain in full, completed from reference TRBV5-1 and TRBJ2-3, reads KAGVTQTPRYLIKTRGQQVTLSCSPISGHRSVSWYQQTPGQGLQFLFEYFSETQRNKGNFPGRFSGRQFSNSRSEMNVSTLELGDSALYLCASSLVRGGDTDTQYFGPGTRLTVL.

The chain combines TRBV5-1 with TRBJ2-2, with 8 bases that match TRBD1. CDR1 is SGHRS, CDR2 YFSETQ, per germline. The V and J ends lost 4 bases and 4 bases, in that order; junction bases with no gene match: 6. The CDR3 length is 15 residues. CDR3 DNA: TGCGCCAGCAGCGGACAGGGTCGGAGCACCGGGGAGCTGTTTTTT. Its protein product is CASSGQGRSTGELFF.